These 21 T cell receptor beta chains share one sample of origin, sequenced in a study of OX40 agonist ivuxolimab in advanced cancers. The table came from immunoSEQ multiplex PCR; TCRdb's copy has only in-frame clones and leaves some out. The top ten clones hold 3% to 4% of a sample with tens of thousands of clones, 85% to 90% of them seen once. The sample in question was CD4+ or CD8+ T cells sorted from blood, obtained in a trial of the OX40 agonist ivuxolimab. These receptors all come from an adult with an advanced solid tumor such as melanoma, head and neck, liver or kidney cancer.

This chain connects TRBV5-5 to TRBJ1-1; TRBD1 matches at 8 bases. CDR1 is SGHKS and CDR2 is YYEKEE in the germline V gene (reference sequence). V was clipped by 0 bases and J by 2 bases; unmatched bases: 6. The length of the CDR3 is 16 residues. The CDR3 sequence: CASSLGRGQGNTEAFF. CDR3 nucleotide sequence: TGTGCCAGCAGCTTGGGTCGTGGACAGGGAAACACTGAAGCTTTCTTT.

The J gene is TRBJ2-6, the V gene TRBV18, with TRBD2 matching 7 bases. The CDR3 loop spans 19 amino acids. Germline V lookup: CDR1 KGHSH, CDR2 LQKENI. Losses at the gene ends were 1 base for V and 0 bases for J; bases not matched to a gene: 9. The CDR3 here is CASSPRGGTRSSGANVLTF. The CDR3 DNA reads as TGTGCCAGCTCACCACGGGGGGGAACTCGGAGCTCTGGGGCCAACGTCCTGACTTTC.

The V gene is TRBV5-6, the J gene TRBJ2-1, with D possibly matching TRBD2 (6 bases). The CDR3 spans 13 residues. Germline CDR1 is SGHDT and CDR2 is YYEEEE. Trimming left V 3 bases short and J 10 bases short, with 14 bases between. Here the CDR3 DNA reads TGTGCCAGCAGCTGGACTACTTCTATGGAGCAGTTCTTC. Translation gives CASSWTTSMEQFF.

This clone was counted a single time. J is TRBJ1-3 and V is TRBV19; D not certain. The CDR3 runs 11 residues. Germline V gene sequence: CDR1 LNHDA, CDR2 SQIVND (reference sequence). V was trimmed by 5 bases and J by 10 bases, leaving 9 bases between them. As DNA, the CDR3 is TGTGCCAGTAGTGTCGTACGTACCATATATTTT. The encoded protein is CASSVVRTIYF.

This chain connects TRBV13 to TRBJ1-2, with D unclear. V shed 1 base and J shed 2 bases, with 8 bases lying between them. The CDR3 totals 14 residues. Looked up from germline, CDR1 is PRHDT and CDR2 is FYEKMQ (reference sequence). CDR3 residues: CASSLDYSNYGYTF. The CDR3, as DNA: TGTGCCAGCAGCTTAGATTACAGCAACTATGGCTACACCTTC. The full variable domain, with the rest looked up from reference TRBV13 and TRBJ1-2, is AAGVIQSPRHLIKEKRETATLKCYPIPRHDTVYWYQQGPGQDPQFLISFYEKMQSDKGSIPDRFSAQQFSDYHSELNMSSLELGDSALYFCASSLDYSNYGYTFGSGTRLTVV.

The chain uses TRBV29-1 and TRBJ2-7, with D perhaps TRBD1 (6 bases). Per germline, CDR1 SQVTM and CDR2 ANQGSEA. The CDR3 consists of 14 residues. V lost 4 bases and J 2 bases, leaving 15 bases between the germline ends. For the CDR3, the DNA is TGCAGCGTTGTTCGGCAGGGGTCGACCTACGAGCAGTACTTC. Translating gives CSVVRQGSTYEQYF.

J is TRBJ2-5 and V is TRBV5-1; 9 nucleotides agree with TRBD2. This CDR3 has 17 residues. The junction had 10 bases not matched to a gene; V was cut back by 0 bases and J by 4 bases. CDR1 SGHRS and CDR2 YFSETQ come from the germline V gene. The CDR3 protein is CASSLGSRGGQLETQYF. CDR3 bases: TGCGCCAGCAGCTTGGGGTCGCGGGGGGGCCAATTAGAGACCCAGTACTTC.

The J gene is TRBJ2-2, the V gene TRBV6-1; 8 bases map to TRBD1. V gave up 7 bases and J gave up 15 bases; unmatched junction bases: 7. The V gene's germline CDR1 is MNHNS and CDR2 SASEGT. The CDR3 covers 11 residues. The CDR3 spells CASTWTGTVFF. For the CDR3, the DNA is TGTGCCAGCACCTGGACAGGGACCGTGTTTTTT.

V usage is TRBV2 and J usage is TRBJ1-6, with 7 bases that match TRBD1. Germline CDR1 is SNHLY and CDR2 is FYNNEI. The CDR3 is 15 amino acids. V lost 0 bases and J lost 4; bases outside the gene matches: 0. Written as DNA, the CDR3 is TGTGCCAGCAGTGAAGCGGGACAGTATAATTCACCCCTCCACTTT. Translating gives CASSEAGQYNSPLHF.

V usage is TRBV11-3 and J usage is TRBJ2-2; maybe TRBD2 (5 bases). Germline CDR1 reads SGHNT; CDR2 reads YENEEA. With 0 bases removed from V and 5 bases from J, the gap between germline ends came to 10 bases. The CDR3 length is 15 residues. This CDR3 reads CASSLDLARTGELFF. In nucleotides, the CDR3 is TGTGCCAGCAGCTTAGATCTAGCTAGGACCGGGGAGCTGTTTTTT.

The chain carries TRBV5-1 and TRBJ2-5, with D perhaps being TRBD1 or TRBD2 (7 bases each). This CDR3 spans 12 amino acids. Germline CDR1 and CDR2: SGHRS and YFSETQ. V dropped 4 bases and J dropped 5 bases, with 9 bases sitting between them. The CDR3 loop reads CASSQGGETQYF. The CDR3, as DNA: TGCGCCAGCAGCCAGGGGGGGGAGACCCAGTACTTC.

The chain couples TRBV27 to TRBJ2-7; 10 bases map to TRBD2. With 4 bases clipped from V and 9 bases from J, the junction kept 6 bases outside the gene matches. Germline V lookup: CDR1 MNHEY, CDR2 SMNVEV (reference sequence). This CDR3 comprises 13 residues. CDR3 nucleotide sequence: TGTGCCAGCAGTTCGGGACTAGCGAAGGTGCAGTACTTC. Amino acid sequence: CASSSGLAKVQYF.

J is TRBJ2-3 and V is TRBV5-5; D ambiguous. The V end was cut by 6 bases, the J end by 4 bases, with 15 bases between. The length of the CDR3 is 14 residues. In germline, CDR1 is SGHKS, CDR2 YYEKEE (reference sequence). This CDR3 reads CASIWADTADTQYF. In DNA form, the CDR3 reads TGTGCCAGCATCTGGGCTGACACAGCAGATACGCAGTATTTT.

This rearrangement joins TRBV5-8 to TRBJ1-1; 9 bases are a match to TRBD1. From germline, CDR1 is SGHTS and CDR2 YDEGEE. The CDR3 sequence is 14 residues long. J lost 4 bases, V lost 0 bases, and 1 base had no gene match. CDR3 residues: CASSLETGGTEAFF. CDR3 in DNA: TGTGCCAGCAGCTTGGAGACAGGGGGCACTGAAGCTTTCTTT.

The chain employs TRBV6-5 and TRBJ1-5; D uncertain. This CDR3 region has 14 residues. Trimming took 4 bases from V and 9 from J, leaving 16 bases between them. Germline-derived CDR1 and CDR2 are MNHEY and SVGAGI. The CDR3 region is CASSSGNSMGPQHF. In DNA form, the CDR3 reads TGTGCCAGCAGTTCTGGCAATAGCATGGGGCCCCAGCATTTT.

The chain combines TRBV6-1 with TRBJ2-5, with 7 bases fitting TRBD1. The germline CDR1 and CDR2 sequences are MNHNS and SASEGT. The junction had 1 base not matched to a gene; V was cut back by 1 base and J by 5 bases. The CDR3 contains 13 residues. As DNA, the CDR3 is TGTGCCAGCAGTGAAGTCAGGGGGGAGACCCAGTACTTC. Its translation: CASSEVRGETQYF.

This sequence joins TRBV28 and TRBJ1-2, with TRBD1 matching 9 bases. The ends lost 6 bases at V and 4 bases at J; junction bases unmatched: 12. Germline lookup yields CDR1 MDHEN and CDR2 SYDVKM. The CDR3 spans 16 residues. CDR3: CASSSGSGQGSYGYTF. CDR3 nucleotides: TGTGCCAGCAGCTCAGGGTCGGGACAGGGTAGCTATGGCTACACCTTC.

The chain joins TRBV11-2 to TRBJ1-3; the D is unclear. This CDR3 region has 15 residues. The V gene lost 5 bases and the J gene lost 0 bases, with 11 bases spanning the gap. Germline-derived CDR1 and CDR2 are SGHAT and FQNNGV. CDR3 bases: TGTGCCAGCAGCCTCATGATGAGCTCTGGAAACACCATATATTTT. It yields the protein CASSLMMSSGNTIYF.

This clone was seen once. The rearrangement links TRBV19 to TRBJ1-4, with 7 nucleotides matching TRBD1. The V gene's germline CDR1 is LNHDA and CDR2 SQIVND (reference sequence). Unmatched junction bases numbered 5, after V lost 1 base and J lost 6 bases. The CDR3 totals 15 residues. CDR3 coding DNA: TGTGCCAGTAGTATAGGGTACAGGGGCTATGAAAAACTGTTTTTT. Translation: CASSIGYRGYEKLFF.

This clone was recorded only once. This chain connects TRBV9 to TRBJ1-6; the D is unclear. The germline V gene encodes CDR1 SGDLS and CDR2 YYNGEE. The CDR3 totals 13 residues. Trimming left V 2 bases short and J 11 bases short, with 11 bases between. In DNA form, the CDR3 reads TGTGCCAGCAGCGTCGGGCTTGAGCCACCCCTCCACTTT. This codes for CASSVGLEPPLHF.

This chain uses TRBV7-3 with TRBJ2-1; 10 bases line up with TRBD1. With V trimmed by 10 bases and J by 2 bases, 2 bases remained unmatched. CDR1 is SGHTA, CDR2 FQGTGA, per germline. The CDR3 totals 13 residues. CDR3 in DNA: TGTGCCACCGGACAGGGGGCCTACAATGAGCAGTTCTTC. It translates to CATGQGAYNEQFF.